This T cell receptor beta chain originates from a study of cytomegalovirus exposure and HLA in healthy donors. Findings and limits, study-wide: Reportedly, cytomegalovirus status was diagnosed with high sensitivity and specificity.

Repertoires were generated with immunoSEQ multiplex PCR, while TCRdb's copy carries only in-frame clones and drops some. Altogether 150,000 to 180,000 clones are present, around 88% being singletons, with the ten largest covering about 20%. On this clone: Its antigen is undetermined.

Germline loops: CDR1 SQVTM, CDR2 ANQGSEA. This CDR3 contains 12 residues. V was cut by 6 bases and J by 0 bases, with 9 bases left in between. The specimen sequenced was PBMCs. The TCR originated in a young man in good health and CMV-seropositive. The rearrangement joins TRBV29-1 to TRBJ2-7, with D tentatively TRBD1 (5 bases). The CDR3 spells CSVQTGSYEQYF. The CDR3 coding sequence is TGCAGCGTACAAACAGGCTCCTACGAGCAGTACTTC.